The next 11 T cell receptor beta chains were all read from a single sample in a study of identical twins. TCRdb reanalysed the 5' RACE reads using MiXCR and keeps one entry per CDR3 protein. Among roughly 240,000 distinct CDR3 sequences listed, 6% to 8.5% were seen once. This sample was shared with a second study, whose subject was yellow fever vaccine responses in identical twins.

Sequencing used CD8+ T cells sorted from blood. The receptors derive from a woman aged 18-29 years in good health.

The chain is built from TRBV28 and TRBJ2-7; TRBD2 matches at 7 bases. Unmatched junction bases numbered 11, after V lost 2 bases and J lost 1 base. The CDR3 contains 17 residues. CDR1 is MDHEN, CDR2 SYDVKM, per germline. CDR3 sequence (DNA): TGTGCCAGCAGTTTAATTCTAACCGCGGGAGTATCCTACGAGCAGTACTTC. Protein product: CASSLILTAGVSYEQYF.

Concerning this clonotype itself: Just one base apart from a much larger clone, this may be a read error. The rearrangement links TRBV4-1 to TRBJ2-1; TRBD2 aligns across 8 bases. The CDR3 runs 19 residues. Germline V lookup: CDR1 MGHRA, CDR2 YSYEKL. CDR3 sequence (DNA): TGCGCCAGCACCCAAGGGGGGGCTAGCGGGCTAAGCTCCTACAATGAGCAGTTCTTC. This sequence encodes CASTQGGASGLSSYNEQFF.

This clonotype appeared a few times. The chain is built from TRBV20-1 and TRBJ2-3, with 11 positions matching TRBD2. Germline CDR1 is DFQATT and CDR2 is SNEGSKA (reference sequence). The CDR3 is made up of 14 amino acids. The V gene end was trimmed by 6 bases and the J gene end by 2 bases; junction bases not matched to a gene: 4. CDR3 region: CSAGTSGHTDTQYF. The CDR3 region has the DNA TGCAGTGCCGGGACTAGCGGACACACAGATACGCAGTATTTT.

This chain uses TRBV20-1 with TRBJ2-7; weak D call: TRBD1 (6 bases). This CDR3 has 17 amino acids. CDR1 and CDR2 from the germline V gene are DFQATT and SNEGSKA (reference sequence). The V end was cut by 3 bases, the J end by 0 bases, with 21 bases between. The CDR3 sequence: CSASGPAAGAISYEQYF. The DNA for the CDR3 is TGCAGTGCTAGCGGCCCCGCGGCAGGGGCCATCTCCTACGAGCAGTACTTC.

This clonotype showed up just a few times. The V gene is TRBV5-1, the J gene TRBJ2-1; TRBD2 agrees at 9 bases. The germline V gene has CDR1 SGHRS and CDR2 YFSETQ. V was clipped by 1 base and J by 10 bases; unmatched bases: 6. The CDR3 is 14 residues long. The CDR3 coding sequence is TGCGCCAGCAGCTTGAGCCCGCTAGCGGGGGAGCAGTTCTTC. Protein sequence: CASSLSPLAGEQFF.

This clonotype was seen a few times. The J gene is TRBJ2-1, the V gene TRBV5-6, with 8 positions matching TRBD1. Germline CDR1 SGHDT, CDR2 YYEEEE. The CDR3 is 14 amino acids. After removal of 0 bases from V and 7 bases from J, the junction contained 3 bases not matched to a gene. CDR3 sequence (DNA): TGTGCCAGCAGCTTGGTCCAGGGGGCGAATGAGCAGTTCTTC. This gives the protein CASSLVQGANEQFF.

V and J are TRBV6-2 or TRBV6-3 and TRBJ2-5, with a tentative D call TRBD2 (6 bases). With 4 bases removed from V and 3 bases from J, the gap between germline ends came to 21 bases. The CDR3 length is 17 residues. Germline lookup yields CDR1 MNHEY and CDR2 SVGEGT. In DNA form, the CDR3 reads TGTGCCAGCAGTTTCCACCGGGACTCAGGTGGGAAAGAGACCCAGTACTTC. Translated: CASSFHRDSGGKETQYF.

This clonotype has a handful of counts. V and J are TRBV3-1 and TRBJ2-7; D possibly corresponds to TRBD2 (6 bases). V was pared by 4 bases and J by 7 bases, with 23 bases between. The CDR3 loop spans 16 amino acids. Germline CDR1 reads LGHDT; CDR2 reads YNNKEL (reference sequence). CDR3 in DNA: TGTGCCAGCAGCCGCCGCAGGGAGGTTTCGGTCGGGGAGCAGTACTTC. Translated: CASSRRREVSVGEQYF.

This clonotype was seen only a few times. The rearrangement links TRBV28 to TRBJ1-3; a possible D gene is TRBD1 (5 bases). CDR1 and CDR2 (germline): MDHEN, SYDVKM. The CDR3 contains 15 residues. Trimming took off 5 bases at V and 3 bases at J, with 14 bases between the two ends. The CDR3 loop is CASSPQGLFGNTIYF. CDR3 DNA sequence: TGTGCCAGCAGTCCGCAGGGACTTTTTGGAAACACCATATATTTT. Using reference TRBV28 and TRBJ1-3 for the parts outside the CDR3, the full variable domain is DVKVTQSSRYLVKRTGEKVFLECVQDMDHENMFWYRQDPGLGLRLIYFSYDVKMKEKGDIPEGYSVSREKKERFSLILESASTNQTSMYLCASSPQGLFGNTIYFGEGSWLTVV.

The sample holds many counts of this clonotype. The chain recombines TRBV7-9 with TRBJ2-7; 11 bases line up with TRBD2. CDR1 is SEHNR and CDR2 is FQNEAQ in the germline V gene (reference sequence). The CDR3 has 15 residues. With V trimmed by 4 bases and J by 2 bases, 4 bases remained unmatched. This chain's CDR3 is CASSSGTSGPYEQYF. CDR3 sequence (DNA): TGTGCCAGCAGCTCCGGGACTAGCGGCCCCTACGAGCAGTACTTC.

Many counts were recorded for this clonotype. This sequence joins TRBV4-1 and TRBJ1-5; D gene unclear. V was shortened by 1 base and J by 4 bases, with 5 bases between the two germline ends. The CDR3 is made up of 13 amino acids. The germline V gene encodes CDR1 MGHRA and CDR2 YSYEKL. The CDR3 loop reads CASSQGKNQPQHF. Written as DNA, the CDR3 is TGCGCCAGCAGCCAAGGGAAAAATCAGCCCCAGCATTTT.